The 31 T cell receptor beta chains presented below share a single source sample, sequenced in a study of identical twins. TCRdb recomputed calls from the 5' RACE reads with MiXCR, one row per CDR3 protein. The sample holds hundreds of thousands of distinct CDR3 sequences, less than 25% seen once. These data were also reused for a study on T cells expressing NK-cell markers.

The sequenced material came from PBMCs. The source of these receptors is a woman in her late teens or twenties in good health.

The chain employs TRBV7-2 and TRBJ2-3, with 7 bases lining up with TRBD2. V gave up 0 bases and J gave up 14 bases; unmatched junction bases: 2. CDR3 length: 11 amino acids. CDR1 and CDR2 from the germline V gene are SGHTA and FQGNSA. CDR3 loop: CASSLAAGVYF. For the CDR3, the DNA is TGTGCCAGCAGCTTAGCTGCGGGAGTGTATTTT.

The chain carries TRBV9 and TRBJ1-5; the D is unclear. Deletions cut 4 bases from V and 0 bases from J, with 11 bases between. CDR1 and CDR2 (germline): SGDLS, YYNGEE. The CDR3 is 15 residues long. CDR3 in amino acids: CASSSTPYSNQPQHF. The CDR3 region has the DNA TGTGCCAGCAGCAGCACACCTTATAGCAATCAGCCCCAGCATTTT.

The count of this clonotype is one. V is TRBV30 and J is TRBJ2-5, with D tentatively TRBD1 (6 bases). This CDR3 contains 13 residues. CDR1 is GTSNPN and CDR2 is SVGIG in the germline V gene (reference sequence). V lost 4 bases to trimming and J lost 4 bases, with 13 bases between them. CDR3 bases: TGTGCCTGGAAAAAAACAGGGCGAGAGACCCAGTACTTC. It is translated as CAWKKTGRETQYF. The variable domain in full, completed from reference TRBV30 and TRBJ2-5, reads SQTIHQWPATLVQPVGSPLSLECTVEGTSNPNLYWYRQAAGRGLQLLFYSVGIGQISSEVPQNLSASRPQDRQFILSSKKLLLSDSGFYLCAWKKTGRETQYFGPGTRLLVL.

This clonotype was recorded a few times. This chain links TRBV6-5 with TRBJ2-6; possible D gene TRBD1, 6 bases. Deletions cut 0 bases from V and 1 base from J, with 7 bases between. Germline values: CDR1 MNHEY, CDR2 SVGAGI. This CDR3 has 16 amino acids. The CDR3 loop reads CASSYSQGSGANVLTF. The CDR3 DNA is TGTGCCAGCAGTTACTCCCAGGGGTCTGGGGCCAACGTCCTGACTTTC.

In this sample, this clonotype turned up once. The CDR3 loop is CASSLGSRNYGYTF. For the CDR3, the DNA is TGTGCCAGCAGCTTAGGGTCCAGGAACTATGGCTACACCTTC. The V call is TRBV11-3, the J call TRBJ1-2; D gene ambiguous. The germline CDR1 and CDR2 sequences are SGHNT and YENEEA. The CDR3 runs to 14 residues. V shed 1 base and J shed 2 bases, with 8 bases lying between them.

This sequence joins TRBV20-1 and TRBJ2-1; D is unresolved. The CDR3 contains 14 residues. CDR1 DFQATT and CDR2 SNEGSKA come from the germline V gene (reference sequence). The germline V and J ends were trimmed by 6 bases and 4 bases, with 16 bases remaining between them. The CDR3 sequence: CSAGPGLFYNEQFF. CDR3 in DNA: TGCAGTGCGGGCCCTGGCCTGTTTTACAATGAGCAGTTCTTC.

A few counts support this clonotype. The chain joins TRBV20-1 to TRBJ2-3; 14 bases are a match to TRBD2. Trimming at V came to 5 bases and at J to 4 bases, leaving 8 bases not matched to a gene. The CDR3 is made up of 16 amino acids. Germline CDR1 is DFQATT and CDR2 is SNEGSKA (reference sequence). CDR3 nucleotide sequence: TGCAGTGCTTCCCGGACTAGCGGGAGGATCTCAGATACGCAGTATTTT. It yields the protein CSASRTSGRISDTQYF.

The chain combines TRBV9 with TRBJ2-2, with TRBD2 matching 7 bases. CDR3 length: 16 amino acids. Germline CDR1 SGDLS, CDR2 YYNGEE. The ends lost 0 bases at V and 5 bases at J; junction bases unmatched: 7. The chain's CDR3 is CASSVVGEGRTGELFF. The CDR3 DNA sequence: TGTGCCAGCAGCGTAGTCGGGGAGGGCCGGACCGGGGAGCTGTTTTTT.

The table lists this clonotype with a few counts. The chain recombines TRBV15 with TRBJ1-2; D remains unclear. The germline gives CDR1 LNHNV, CDR2 YYDKDF (reference sequence). V was cut by 8 bases and J by 8 bases, with 18 bases left in between. The length of the CDR3 is 13 residues. CDR3 region: CATWARNVEGYTF. CDR3 bases: TGTGCCACCTGGGCGAGGAACGTCGAAGGCTACACCTTC.

This chain uses TRBV2 with TRBJ2-2; D might be TRBD1 or TRBD2, each matching 5 bases. Germline-derived CDR1 and CDR2 are SNHLY and FYNNEI. The V and J ends lost 10 bases and 7 bases respectively, with 22 bases between them. The CDR3 spans 15 residues. CDR3: CATKPTGLLDGELFF. The DNA for the CDR3 is TGTGCCACAAAGCCCACGGGGCTACTCGACGGGGAGCTGTTTTTT. The variable domain in full, completed from reference TRBV2 and TRBJ2-2, reads EPEVTQTPSHQVTQMGQEVILRCVPISNHLYFYWYRQILGQKVEFLVSFYNNEISEKSEIFDDQFSVERPDGSNFTLKIRSTKLEDSAMYFCATKPTGLLDGELFFGEGSRLTVL.

The chain recombines TRBV7-8 with TRBJ2-5; TRBD2 is a possible D gene (5 bases). Trimming cost V 10 bases and J 4 bases, with 16 bases left between them. CDR3 length equals 13 residues. Germline V gives CDR1 SGHVS, CDR2 FQNEAQ. This CDR3 reads CATVGELGETQYF. The CDR3 nucleotides read TGTGCCACCGTCGGGGAGTTGGGAGAGACCCAGTACTTC.

This chain connects TRBV12-3 or TRBV12-4 to TRBJ2-4; TRBD1 agrees at 10 bases. This CDR3 is 17 amino acids long. Trimming took 6 bases from V and 1 from J; bases not matched to a gene: 9. For the CDR3, the DNA is TGTGCCAGCAGCCGAACTTTGACAGGGGGCGCCAAAAACATTCAGTACTTC. Translating gives CASSRTLTGGAKNIQYF.

As regards this clonotype: A much larger clone sits a single nucleotide away, making a read error possible. The genes are TRBV9 and TRBJ2-7; 9 bases match TRBD2. The CDR3 runs to 17 residues. The germline gives CDR1 SGDLS, CDR2 YYNGEE. The CDR3 sequence is CTSSVGSSGDGHYEQYF. The CDR3 DNA is TGTACCAGCAGCGTAGGTTCTAGCGGGGACGGGCACTACGAGCAGTACTTC.

This clonotype was picked up a small number of times. The chain couples TRBV2 to TRBJ1-1; 7 bases agree with TRBD1. V shed 5 bases and J 5 bases; nucleotides not matched to a gene: 11. This CDR3 has 15 residues. Germline V gene data show CDR1 as SNHLY and CDR2 as FYNNEI. The CDR3 nucleotides are TGTGCCAGCAGTACCACAGGACAGGCCAAAACTGAAGCTTTCTTT. This translates into CASSTTGQAKTEAFF.

The rearrangement joins TRBV18 to TRBJ2-1; maybe TRBD2 (7 bases). CDR1 and CDR2 from the germline V gene are KGHSH and LQKENI. This CDR3 spans 16 amino acids. V lost 1 base and J lost 2, with 12 bases in between. The CDR3 DNA is TGTGCCAGCTCACCACAGACGGGGGGCGCCTACAATGAGCAGTTCTTC. Protein: CASSPQTGGAYNEQFF. The variable domain in full, with the rest retrieved from reference TRBV18 and TRBJ2-1, is NAGVMQNPRHLVRRRGQEARLRCSPMKGHSHVYWYRQLPEEGLKFMVYLQKENIIDESGMPKERFSAEFPKEGPSILRIQQVVRGDSAAYFCASSPQTGGAYNEQFFGPGTRLTVL.

As regards this clonotype: The junction differs from germline at one of its ends, possibly a read error. The gene calls are TRBV10-3 and TRBJ2-4; a possible D gene is TRBD1 (5 bases). The V gene's germline CDR1 is ENHRY and CDR2 SYGVKD. The CDR3 covers 11 residues. CDR3 DNA sequence: TGTGCCGTCAGGGTTGCGGACATTCAGTACTTC. This sequence encodes CAVRVADIQYF.

The genes are TRBV5-1 and TRBJ2-3; 10 bases match TRBD2. With V trimmed by 7 bases and J by 5 bases, 16 bases remained unmatched. The CDR3 sequence is 17 residues long. The germline gives CDR1 SGHRS, CDR2 YFSETQ. Here the CDR3 DNA reads TGCGCCAGCGCTATGGGGCTAGCGGGAGTTGTGTTAGATACGCAGTATTTT. Its protein is CASAMGLAGVVLDTQYF.

This clonotype has only a few counts. This chain connects TRBV29-1 to TRBJ2-3; D unresolved. The CDR3 length is 14 residues. The V end was cut by 4 bases, the J end by 0 bases, with 11 bases between. Germline V lookup: CDR1 SQVTM, CDR2 ANQGSEA. For the CDR3, the DNA is TGCAGCGTTGGCCGTTCTACTAGCACAGATACGCAGTATTTT. This gives the protein CSVGRSTSTDTQYF.

The chain couples TRBV7-9 to TRBJ2-7; a weak D match, TRBD2 (7 bases). Germline lookup yields CDR1 SEHNR and CDR2 FQNEAQ (reference sequence). This CDR3 has 15 amino acids. Trimming removed 3 bases from V and 4 bases from J, with 16 bases in between. This CDR3 reads CASSFGGGPVYEQYF. The DNA for the CDR3 is TGTGCCAGCAGCTTTGGGGGGGGGCCTGTTTACGAGCAGTACTTC.

This clonotype was observed at least ten times. The V call is TRBV20-1, the J call TRBJ1-5; D ambiguous. Per germline, CDR1 DFQATT and CDR2 SNEGSKA (reference sequence). Trimming stripped 6 bases from V and 1 base from J, with 13 bases between. This CDR3 is 14 amino acids long. In DNA, the CDR3 is TGCAGTGCACGCCTAAAGGGAAGCAATCAGCCCCAGCATTTT. It yields the protein CSARLKGSNQPQHF.

CDR3 bases: TGCAGTGCCCCCAAATGGGAAGGAGGCACAGATACGCAGTATTTT. Amino acids: CSAPKWEGGTDTQYF. The genes are TRBV20-1 and TRBJ2-3; no clear D gene. Trimming took 6 bases from V and 1 from J, leaving 17 bases between them. CDR1 and CDR2 (germline): DFQATT, SNEGSKA (reference sequence). The length of the CDR3 is 15 residues.

The chain uses TRBV7-7 and TRBJ2-3, with D maybe TRBD2 (6 bases). The ends were cut back, 5 bases at V and 4 bases at J, with 13 bases in the middle. The CDR3 has 14 amino acids. Germline lookup yields CDR1 SSHAT and CDR2 FNYEAQ (reference sequence). In nucleotides, the CDR3 is TGTGCCAGCAGCCAAAACCCGGGGGCAGATACGCAGTATTTT. Encoded protein: CASSQNPGADTQYF.

There are a few counts of this clonotype. The chain has TRBV11-2 and TRBJ2-3, with 8 positions matching TRBD1. Germline CDR1 SGHAT, CDR2 FQNNGV. The ends lost 5 bases at V and 5 bases at J; junction bases unmatched: 9. The CDR3 has 15 residues. The CDR3 loop is CASSADRGSQDTQYF. Here the CDR3 DNA reads TGTGCCAGCAGCGCCGACAGGGGAAGTCAAGATACGCAGTATTTT.

There are many counts of this clonotype. The chain is built from TRBV30 and TRBJ1-5; D not resolved. Germline V gene data show CDR1 as GTSNPN and CDR2 as SVGIG (reference sequence). The CDR3 has 14 residues. Trimming took off 0 bases at V and 2 bases at J, with 8 bases between the two ends. The CDR3 nucleotides read TGTGCCTGGAGTGTATTCCAGGGCAATCAGCCCCAGCATTTT. Translating gives CAWSVFQGNQPQHF.

The CDR3: CASSFAQTYEQYF. Written as DNA, the CDR3 is TGTGCCAGCAGCTTCGCGCAGACCTACGAGCAGTACTTC. This chain connects TRBV5-6 to TRBJ2-7; no clear D. Germline loops: CDR1 SGHDT, CDR2 YYEEEE. This CDR3 comprises 13 residues. The V and J ends lost 2 bases and 2 bases respectively, with 8 bases between them.

This chain connects TRBV20-1 to TRBJ1-2, with TRBD1 matching 10 bases. This CDR3 comprises 13 residues. Germline V CDR1 and CDR2: DFQATT, SNEGSKA (reference sequence). V gave up 3 bases and J gave up 3 bases; unmatched junction bases: 1. CDR3 loop: CSASGQGDYGYTF. The CDR3 bases are TGCAGTGCTAGCGGACAGGGGGACTATGGCTACACCTTC.

The chain has TRBV7-2 and TRBJ2-6; 10 bases are a match to TRBD1. The CDR3 length is 18 residues. Germline-derived CDR1 and CDR2 are SGHTA and FQGNSA. Trimming at V came to 8 bases and at J to 0 bases, leaving 10 bases not matched to a gene. The CDR3 loop is CASCLTDRGLSGANVLTF. The CDR3, as DNA: TGTGCCAGCTGCCTCACCGACAGGGGGCTCTCTGGGGCCAACGTCCTGACTTTC. Full variable domain (missing parts from reference TRBV7-2 and TRBJ2-6): GAGVSQSPSNKVTEKGKDVELRCDPISGHTALYWYRQSLGQGLEFLIYFQGNSAPDKSGLPSDRFSAERTGGSVSTLTIQRTQQEDSAVYLCASCLTDRGLSGANVLTFGAGSRLTVL.

This clonotype has only a few counts. The genes are TRBV20-1 and TRBJ2-7; a weak D match, TRBD1 (5 bases). V shed 4 bases and J shed 6 bases, with 10 bases lying between them. Germline V gives CDR1 DFQATT, CDR2 SNEGSKA (reference sequence). The CDR3 length is 11 residues. In DNA, the CDR3 is TGCAGTGCTAACCAGGGATCCGAGCAGTACTTC. Encoded protein: CSANQGSEQYF.

Many counts were recorded for this clonotype. The V and J genes are TRBV20-1 and TRBJ1-2; D might be TRBD1 (5 bases). CDR3 length equals 14 residues. In germline, CDR1 is DFQATT, CDR2 SNEGSKA (reference sequence). Trimming shortened V by 5 bases and J by 5 bases, and 18 bases separated the two germline ends. CDR3 coding DNA: TGCAGTGCTTCAAGGACGGAGGGGTTTTATGGCTACACCTTC. Translating it yields CSASRTEGFYGYTF.

In regard to this clonotype: At one end, the junction sequence differs from germline, possibly due to a read error. This chain joins TRBV7-9 and TRBJ2-2; TRBD2 might be the D (5 bases). The CDR3 loop spans 15 amino acids. CDR1 and CDR2 from the germline V gene are SEHNR and FQNEAQ (reference sequence). The CDR3 spells CASSLARLLTGELVF. The CDR3 DNA reads as TGTGCCAGCAGCTTAGCGCGGCTGTTGACCGGGGAGCTGGTTTTT.

This clonotype came up a few times. This chain joins TRBV20-1 and TRBJ2-1, with 12 bases fitting TRBD2. V was pared by 1 base and J by 6 bases, with 16 bases of the junction left unmatched. Germline V lookup: CDR1 DFQATT, CDR2 SNEGSKA (reference sequence). The CDR3 is 19 amino acids. The chain's CDR3 is CSARVTSGGLTISPNEQFF. CDR3 nucleotides: TGCAGTGCTAGAGTGACTAGCGGGGGACTTACCATTTCCCCCAATGAGCAGTTCTTC.